The clone carrying this T cell receptor beta chain showed up just a few times. The data were obtained in a study of CD4 T cells in relation to SARS-CoV-2 and coronaviruses. This CDR3 is built from 15 residues. Germline CDR1 and CDR2: MGHDK and SYGVNS. Trimming shortened V by 4 bases and J by 1 base, and 13 bases separated the two germline ends. Method: immunoSEQ multiplex PCR; TCRdb's copy keeps in-frame clones and lacks some. This repertoire shows about 37,000 clones, roughly 90% found once; its top ten account for about a tenth. What was sequenced was memory CD4+ T cells from PBMCs. This receptor was taken from an adult with COVID-19. The rearrangement joins TRBV25-1 to TRBJ1-1, with a possible D match to TRBD1 (6 bases). The CDR3 sequence: CASSARQDRNTEAFF. The CDR3 DNA is TGTGCCAGCAGTGCCCGACAGGATCGGAACACTGAAGCTTTCTTT.